The clone carrying this T cell receptor (beta chain) was recorded a few times. Clones were read by immunoSEQ multiplex PCR, and TCRdb kept only the in-frame ones, dropping some. The repertoire holds under 350,000 clones, with around nine tenths as singletons. This specimen comes from a study of blood T cell repertoires in COVID-19. Across the study: PBMCs, B-cell-depleted T cells, or T cells were the source of the cDNA or gDNA that made up the material.

Germline V lookup: CDR1 GTSNPN, CDR2 SVGIG (reference sequence). Trimming took off 2 bases at V and 1 base at J, with 6 bases between the two ends. CDR3 length equals 12 residues. V usage is TRBV30 and J usage is TRBJ2-7; D remains unclear. Material: peripheral blood. The receptor's source is a middle-aged man with acute or convalescent COVID-19. CDR3: CAWSFNSYEQYF. The DNA of the CDR3 is TGTGCCTGGAGTTTTAATTCCTACGAGCAGTACTTC.